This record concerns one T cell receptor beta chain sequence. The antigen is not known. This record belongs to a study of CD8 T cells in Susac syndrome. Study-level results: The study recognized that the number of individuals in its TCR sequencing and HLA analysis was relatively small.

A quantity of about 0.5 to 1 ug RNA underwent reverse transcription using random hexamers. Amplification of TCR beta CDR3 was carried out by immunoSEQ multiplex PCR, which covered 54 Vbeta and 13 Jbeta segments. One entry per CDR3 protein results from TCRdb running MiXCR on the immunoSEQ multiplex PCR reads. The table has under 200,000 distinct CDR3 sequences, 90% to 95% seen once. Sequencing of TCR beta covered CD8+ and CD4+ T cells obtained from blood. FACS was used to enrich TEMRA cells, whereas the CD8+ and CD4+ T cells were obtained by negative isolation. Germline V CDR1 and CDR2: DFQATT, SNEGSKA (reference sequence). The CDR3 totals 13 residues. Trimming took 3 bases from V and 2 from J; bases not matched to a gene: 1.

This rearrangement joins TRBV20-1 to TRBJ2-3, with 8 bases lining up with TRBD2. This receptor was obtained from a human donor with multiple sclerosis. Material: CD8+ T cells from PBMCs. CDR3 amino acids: CSASGGATDTQYF. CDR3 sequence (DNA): TGCAGTGCTAGCGGGGGGGCCACAGATACGCAGTATTTT.